Listed below are T cell receptor beta chains from one sample, sequenced in a study of shared clonotypes between healthy human individuals. The protocol was immunoSEQ multiplex PCR, while the TCRdb copy is restricted to in-frame clones and leaves out a portion. The data contain some 690,000 clones, 90% of them singletons. Input material: memory CD8+ T cells from PBMCs. The receptors were gathered from a man between 18 and 29 years old in good health. Some clones in this sample may be carry-over from other donors' samples. CDR3s include the opening cysteine and the closing phenylalanine or tryptophan. Each record gives: clone size, V gene, J gene, D gene, CDR3 DNA, CDR3 protein. The D gene is left open where the match is weak. Clone size is given for some rows only: seen once, a few or many times, or a class if the clone is expanded.

>few|TRBV9|TRBJ1-1|-
TGTGCCAGCAGCGTAGATAGAGGGGCTGAAGCTTTCTTT
CASSVDRGAEAFF
>-|TRBV9|TRBJ1-1|TRBD1
TGTGCCAGCAGCTTAGGACAGGGACTCACTGAAGCTTTCTTT
CASSLGQGLTEAFF
>-|TRBV7-6|TRBJ2-5|TRBD1
TGTGCCAGCAGCTTAGAAGGGGGACAGGGGACGGAGACCCAGTACTTC
CASSLEGGQGTETQYF
>-|TRBV2|TRBJ2-5|-
TGTGCCAGCAGTGGGAGGGCAGTTAGAGAAGAGACCCAGTACTTC
CASSGRAVREETQYF
>-|TRBV5-1|TRBJ2-1|TRBD2
TGCGCCAGCAGCTTGGGAACAAGCGGGAGGGTATACAATGAGCAGTTCTTC
CASSLGTSGRVYNEQFF
>-|TRBV28|TRBJ1-5|TRBD1
TGTGCCAGCACCCCTGACAGGGAGGGTGATCAGCCCCAGCATTTT
CASTPDREGDQPQHF
>-|TRBV9|TRBJ2-1|TRBD2
TGTGCCAGCAGCGCCCGGACTAGCGGGAGGGCCATAGGCGATGAGCAGTTCTTC
CASSARTSGRAIGDEQFF
>-|TRBV5-1|TRBJ2-7|-
TGCGCCAGCAGCTTGGGTAGGGGGAGATCCTACGAGCAGTACTTC
CASSLGRGRSYEQYF
>-|TRBV9|TRBJ2-3|TRBD1
TGTGCCAGCAGCGCGGGACAGGGGGCATTAGATACGCAGTATTTT
CASSAGQGALDTQYF
>-|TRBV28|TRBJ2-3|TRBD2
TGTGCCAGCAGCCACACTCTAGCGGGAGGGCCTAAGACAGATACGCAGTATTTT
CASSHTLAGGPKTDTQYF
>-|TRBV28|TRBJ2-7|-
TGTGCCAGCAGCTACGGCTACGAGCAGTACTTC
CASSYGYEQYF
>-|TRBV6-5|TRBJ1-3|-
TGTGCCAGCAGCCTCAGGGGAGGAAACACCATATATTTT
CASSLRGGNTIYF
>-|TRBV7-8|TRBJ2-3|TRBD2
TGTGCCAGCAGAACAAGCGGGAGTAGTGCAGATACGCAGTATTTT
CASRTSGSSADTQYF
>-|TRBV15|TRBJ1-1|-
TGTGCCACCCAACTCCGGCCAAATATGAACACTGAAGCTTTCTTT
CATQLRPNMNTEAFF
>-|TRBV27|TRBJ2-5|TRBD2
TGTGCCAGCAGTCCCTCACTAGCGGCGGTGGTCTACGGGACCCAGTACTTC
CASSPSLAAVVYGTQYF
>-|TRBV4-1|TRBJ2-7|-
TGCGCCAGCAGCCAAGCTGCGGGGGCTGCCTACGAGCAGTACTTC
CASSQAAGAAYEQYF
>-|TRBV11-2|TRBJ2-7|-
TGTGCCAGCAGCTTACCTGGGGGAACCTACGAGCAGTACTTC
CASSLPGGTYEQYF
>-|TRBV7-8|TRBJ1-1|-
TGTGCCAGCAGCCTTAGACAGCCGGCCTACACTGAAGCTTTCTTT
CASSLRQPAYTEAFF
>-|TRBV5-6|TRBJ1-1|-
TGTGCCAGCAGCTTAGGGACGGCCAGCACTGAAGCTTTCTTT
CASSLGTASTEAFF
>-|TRBV27|TRBJ1-5|TRBD1
TGTGCCAGTCATACAGGGGTCGCCAATCAGCCCCAGCATTTT
CASHTGVANQPQHF
>-|TRBV9|TRBJ1-3|-
TGTGCCAGCGGCTTGGGCCGACTCTCTGGAAACACCATATATTTT
CASGLGRLSGNTIYF
>-|TRBV15|TRBJ2-3|-
TGTGCCACCAGCAGAGGTTTCACAGATACGCAGTATTTT
CATSRGFTDTQYF
>once|TRBV2|TRBJ2-7|-
TGTGCCAGCACTGAGGGACACATGAGTGGGTCCTACGAGCAGTACTTC
CASTEGHMSGSYEQYF
>-|TRBV7-8|TRBJ2-1|-
TGTGCCAGCAGCTTATCCCTTTACAATGAGCAGTTCTTC
CASSLSLYNEQFF
>-|TRBV29-1|TRBJ2-7|-
TGCAGCGTATCACCTGAGGCCAGTTACGAGCAGTACTTC
CSVSPEASYEQYF
>-|TRBV5-5|TRBJ2-7|-
TGTGCCAGCAGCTTTTCCTACGAGCAGTACTTC
CASSFSYEQYF
>-|TRBV4-1|TRBJ2-2|-
TGCGCCAGCCGAACCGGGCCCCAGACCGGGGAGCTGTTTTTT
CASRTGPQTGELFF
>-|TRBV10-3|TRBJ1-1|TRBD1
TGTGCCATCCATGACAGGGGTCTAGAGGAAGCTTTCTTT
CAIHDRGLEEAFF
>-|TRBV29-1|TRBJ2-5|TRBD1
TGCAGCGGCGGGACAGGGGTAGGGGAGACCCAGTACTTC
CSGGTGVGETQYF
>-|TRBV2|TRBJ1-2|-
TGTGCCAGCAGTGACAGTTTTATGTCGAGCTACACCTTC
CASSDSFMSSYTF
>-|TRBV6-1|TRBJ2-7|TRBD2
TGTGCCAGCACGCGGGGGGCCTACGAGCAGTACTTC
CASTRGAYEQYF
>-|TRBV27|TRBJ2-3|-
TGTGCCACCCGGTGGGATACGCAGTATTTT
CATRWDTQYF
>-|TRBV19|TRBJ2-5|-
TGTGCCACCACTCAGACAGGTGATGGTGAGACCCAGTACTTC
CATTQTGDGETQYF
>-|TRBV5-8|TRBJ1-2|-
TGTGCCAGCAGCTTGGCCCTAGAGACGGGGCAAACCTATGGCTACACCTTC
CASSLALETGQTYGYTF
>-|TRBV5-1|TRBJ2-7|TRBD1
TGCGCCAGCAGCTCAGCCGGGACAGGGTTTTGGGAGCAGTACTTC
CASSSAGTGFWEQYF
>-|TRBV2|TRBJ1-5|TRBD1
TGTGCCAGCAGCGTGGGACAGGGGGCTTATCAGCCCCAGCATTTT
CASSVGQGAYQPQHF